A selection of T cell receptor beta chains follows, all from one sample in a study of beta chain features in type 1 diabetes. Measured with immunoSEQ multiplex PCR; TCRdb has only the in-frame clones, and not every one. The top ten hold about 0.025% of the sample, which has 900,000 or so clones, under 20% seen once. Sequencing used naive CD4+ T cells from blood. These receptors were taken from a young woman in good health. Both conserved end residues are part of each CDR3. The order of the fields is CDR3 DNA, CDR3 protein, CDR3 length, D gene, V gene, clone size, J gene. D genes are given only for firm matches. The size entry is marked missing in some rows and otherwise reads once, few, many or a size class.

TGTGCCAGCAGCTTAGCGGACATTCAGTACTTC,CASSLADIQYF,11,NA,TRBV7-9,NA,TRBJ2-4
TGTGCCAGCAGCCCACCTTCCGGGACAGGGTTCCACAATGAGCAGTTCTTC,CASSPPSGTGFHNEQFF,17,TRBD1,TRBV11-1,few,TRBJ2-1
TGTGCCAGTAGTATAGCCAGAATCGGAACCGGGGAGCTGTTTTTT,CASSIARIGTGELFF,15,NA,TRBV19,few,TRBJ2-2
TGTGCCAGCAGTTTAACAGGGGGCCCTAGCTCCTACGAGCAGTACTTC,CASSLTGGPSSYEQYF,16,TRBD1,TRBV9,NA,TRBJ2-7
TGTGCCAGCAGGGGCGACAGGAACACTGAAGCTTTCTTT,CASRGDRNTEAFF,13,NA,TRBV2,NA,TRBJ1-1
TGTGCCAGCAGCTTTAGCACACGAGCGGGAGTGAGCACAGATACGCAGTATTTT,CASSFSTRAGVSTDTQYF,18,TRBD2,TRBV7-2,few,TRBJ2-3
TGTGCCAGCAGCTTTTCGGGTCAGCCCCAGCATTTT,CASSFSGQPQHF,12,NA,TRBV7-9,NA,TRBJ1-5
TGCGCCAGCGTCGAAGAGCCCCAGCATTTT,CASVEEPQHF,10,NA,TRBV10-1,NA,TRBJ1-5
TGTGCCAGCAGCTTACAAGGAACGGATACGCAGTATTTT,CASSLQGTDTQYF,13,NA,TRBV7-2,NA,TRBJ2-3
TGCAGCGTTGAGGAGGGGGGACAGAACACTGAAGCTTTCTTT,CSVEEGGQNTEAFF,14,NA,TRBV29-1,few,TRBJ1-1
TGTGCCAGCAGCTTAGGACCGCAAGAGACCCAGTACTTC,CASSLGPQETQYF,13,NA,TRBV11-1,few,TRBJ2-5
TGTGCCAGCAGCTTATATGGTTTCGACTCTGGGGCCAACGTCCTGACTTTC,CASSLYGFDSGANVLTF,17,NA,TRBV7-6,few,TRBJ2-6
TGTGCCAGCACTGAGGCCCAATACACTGAAGCTTTCTTT,CASTEAQYTEAFF,13,NA,TRBV28,NA,TRBJ1-1
TGTGCCAGCAGTTTAGGACAGGGAGGGAACTATGGCTACACCTTC,CASSLGQGGNYGYTF,15,TRBD1,TRBV28,NA,TRBJ1-2
TGTGCCAGCAGCCCAAAGGGGGGTAATCAGCCCCAGCATTTT,CASSPKGGNQPQHF,14,NA,TRBV11-2,few,TRBJ1-5
TGCGCCAGCAGCTTGAGTGATACCACTGAAGCTTTCTTT,CASSLSDTTEAFF,13,NA,TRBV5-1,few,TRBJ1-1
TGTGCCAGCAGCCGAACTAGCGGGAGGGCCGTCGAGCAGTACTTC,CASSRTSGRAVEQYF,15,TRBD2,TRBV11-2,NA,TRBJ2-7
TGTGCCAGCAGTGCGGGAGGGATCACCGGGGAGCTGTTTTTT,CASSAGGITGELFF,14,TRBD2,TRBV2,NA,TRBJ2-2
TGTGCCAGCAGCATAGGCCCGGGTCGCGAGACCCAGTACTTC,CASSIGPGRETQYF,14,NA,TRBV9,NA,TRBJ2-5
TGTGCCAGCAGTGGGACAGGGGGAGGTCATGAGCAGTTCTTC,CASSGTGGGHEQFF,14,TRBD1,TRBV2,NA,TRBJ2-1
TGTGCCAGCAGCGCGACAGGACCCAATCAGCCCCAGCATTTT,CASSATGPNQPQHF,14,NA,TRBV2,NA,TRBJ1-5
TGCGCCAGCAGCGTCGGGACAGGGGTCCCCTATGGCTACACCTTC,CASSVGTGVPYGYTF,15,TRBD1,TRBV4-3,NA,TRBJ1-2
TGTGCCAGCAGTTCCGCCATGGGGATGGGAGCTTTCTTT,CASSSAMGMGAFF,13,NA,TRBV27,NA,TRBJ1-1
TGTGCCAGCAGCTTAAGACAGGGACATTACAATGAGCAGTTCTTC,CASSLRQGHYNEQFF,15,TRBD1,TRBV7-3,NA,TRBJ2-1
TGTGCCAGCAGCTTAGCGGACACAAACATTCAGTACTTC,CASSLADTNIQYF,13,NA,TRBV7-2,many,TRBJ2-4
TGTGCCAGCAGCCCAAAGGACAGGGGGCTCGGCTACACCTTC,CASSPKDRGLGYTF,14,TRBD1,TRBV5-4,NA,TRBJ1-2
TGTGCCAGCAGCTTAAATGCAGGGACTGGGGAGACCCAGTACTTC,CASSLNAGTGETQYF,15,NA,TRBV7-3,few,TRBJ2-5
TGTGCCAGCAGTTTAGTACAGGGGAACACTGAAGCTTTCTTT,CASSLVQGNTEAFF,14,NA,TRBV28,NA,TRBJ1-1
TGCGCCAGCAGCTTCACAGGGATCGATGAGCAGTTCTTC,CASSFTGIDEQFF,13,NA,TRBV5-1,few,TRBJ2-1
TGTGCCAGCAGCGTAGATCGAAATGAGCAGTTCTTC,CASSVDRNEQFF,12,NA,TRBV9,NA,TRBJ2-1
TGTGCCAGCAGCAAAAGGACAGGAGATAGCAATCAGCCCCAGCATTTT,CASSKRTGDSNQPQHF,16,TRBD1,TRBV5-8,few,TRBJ1-5
TGTGCCAGCAGTTACTCCTCGGGACAGGGGTCGGATACGCAGTATTTT,CASSYSSGQGSDTQYF,16,TRBD1,TRBV6-6,few,TRBJ2-3
TGTGCCAGCCGTGGTACAGCCTCTGGGGCCAACGTCCTGACTTTC,CASRGTASGANVLTF,15,NA,TRBV6-5,few,TRBJ2-6
TGTGCCAGCAGTGAGGCATACGAGCAGTACTTC,CASSEAYEQYF,11,NA,TRBV25-1,NA,TRBJ2-7
TGCGCCAGCAGCCAAGGAAACGGGCGCGATCACAATCAGCCCCAGCATTTT,CASSQGNGRDHNQPQHF,17,NA,TRBV4-3,NA,TRBJ1-5
TGCAGCGTTGTCATATTAGGGGGGTCGAACACTGAAGCTTTCTTT,CSVVILGGSNTEAFF,15,NA,TRBV29-1,NA,TRBJ1-1
TGCGCCAGCAGCCAAGATCCGGCCCTTTCAGGGCGCGGGGAGCTGTTTTTT,CASSQDPALSGRGELFF,17,NA,TRBV4-3,NA,TRBJ2-2
TGTGCCAGCAGCCGGGGGACTAGCGGCTACACAGATACGCAGTATTTT,CASSRGTSGYTDTQYF,16,TRBD2,TRBV7-9,few,TRBJ2-3
TGTGCCAGCAGCTTGTACCAGGGGCTCTATGGCTACACCTTC,CASSLYQGLYGYTF,14,NA,TRBV5-4,few,TRBJ1-2
TGTGCCAGCAGCTCTAGGACTAGCGGGAGCATCAATGAGCAGTTCTTC,CASSSRTSGSINEQFF,16,TRBD2,TRBV7-9,few,TRBJ2-1
TGTGCCAGTAGTATGCCAGGGATCTACTATGGCTACACCTTC,CASSMPGIYYGYTF,14,NA,TRBV19,NA,TRBJ1-2
TGTGCCAGCGACCCCGGGTCTTTCGGCTATGGCTACACCTTC,CASDPGSFGYGYTF,14,NA,TRBV2,NA,TRBJ1-2
TGTGCCAGCTCACCCCTAAAGACAGATACGCAGTATTTT,CASSPLKTDTQYF,13,NA,TRBV18,NA,TRBJ2-3
TGTGCCAGCAGCTTAGCGCTAAGACATGAGCAGTTCTTC,CASSLALRHEQFF,13,NA,TRBV7-2,NA,TRBJ2-1
TGCGCCAGCAGCTTGGCGCCAGCGAAGCAATACGAGCAGTACTTC,CASSLAPAKQYEQYF,15,NA,TRBV5-1,NA,TRBJ2-7
TGTGCCAGCAGCTTAGCGTTCGAGACCCAGTACTTC,CASSLAFETQYF,12,NA,TRBV7-8,few,TRBJ2-5
TGTGCCAGCAGTTGGGGGAACACCGGGGAGCTGTTTTTT,CASSWGNTGELFF,13,NA,TRBV28,NA,TRBJ2-2
TGTGCCAGCAGCGTGAGGGGGGACAGCACCGGGGAGCTGTTTTTT,CASSVRGDSTGELFF,15,NA,TRBV9,NA,TRBJ2-2
TGTGCCAGCAATACAGGGAACAATGAGCAGTTCTTC,CASNTGNNEQFF,12,NA,TRBV28,few,TRBJ2-1
TGTGCCAGCAGTTTGGGGACTAGCGGCTCCGGGGAGCTGTTTTTT,CASSLGTSGSGELFF,15,TRBD2,TRBV28,few,TRBJ2-2
TGTGCCAGCAGCTTAATCCATGGCTACACCTTC,CASSLIHGYTF,11,NA,TRBV7-9,few,TRBJ1-2
TGTGCAAGTCGCCATATTGCCGGGACTAGCAATGAGCAGTTCTTC,CASRHIAGTSNEQFF,15,NA,TRBV12-2,few,TRBJ2-1